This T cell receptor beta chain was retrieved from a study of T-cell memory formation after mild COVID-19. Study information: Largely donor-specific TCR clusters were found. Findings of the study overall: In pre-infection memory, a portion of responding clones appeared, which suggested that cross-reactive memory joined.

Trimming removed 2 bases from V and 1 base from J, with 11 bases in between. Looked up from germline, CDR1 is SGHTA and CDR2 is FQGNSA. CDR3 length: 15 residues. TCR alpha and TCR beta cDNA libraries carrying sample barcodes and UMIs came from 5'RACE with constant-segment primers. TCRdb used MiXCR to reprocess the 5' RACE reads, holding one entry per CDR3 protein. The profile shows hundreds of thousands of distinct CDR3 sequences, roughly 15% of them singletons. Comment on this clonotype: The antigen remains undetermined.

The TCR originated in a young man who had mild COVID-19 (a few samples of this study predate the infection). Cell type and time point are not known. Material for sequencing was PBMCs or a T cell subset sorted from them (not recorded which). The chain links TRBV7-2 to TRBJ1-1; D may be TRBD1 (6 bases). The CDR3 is CASSLLPGENTEAFF. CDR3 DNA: TGTGCCAGCAGCTTATTACCAGGGGAGAACACTGAAGCTTTCTTT. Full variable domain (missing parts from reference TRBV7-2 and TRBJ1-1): GAGVSQSPSNKVTEKGKDVELRCDPISGHTALYWYRQSLGQGLEFLIYFQGNSAPDKSGLPSDRFSAERTGGSVSTLTIQRTQQEDSAVYLCASSLLPGENTEAFFGQGTRLTVV.